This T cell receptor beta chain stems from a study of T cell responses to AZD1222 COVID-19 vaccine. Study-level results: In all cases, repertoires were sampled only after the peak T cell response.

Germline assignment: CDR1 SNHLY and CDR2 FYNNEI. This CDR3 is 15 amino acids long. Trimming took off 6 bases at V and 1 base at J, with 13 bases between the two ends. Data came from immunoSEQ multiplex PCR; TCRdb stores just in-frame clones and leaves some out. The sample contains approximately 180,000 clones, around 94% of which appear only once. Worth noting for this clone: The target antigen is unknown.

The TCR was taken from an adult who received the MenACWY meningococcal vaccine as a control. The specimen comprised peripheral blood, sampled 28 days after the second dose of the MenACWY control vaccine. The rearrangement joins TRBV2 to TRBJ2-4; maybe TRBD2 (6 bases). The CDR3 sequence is CASSAEGLAKNIQYF. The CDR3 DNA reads TGTGCCAGCAGCGCGGAGGGATTGGCCAAAAACATTCAGTACTTC.